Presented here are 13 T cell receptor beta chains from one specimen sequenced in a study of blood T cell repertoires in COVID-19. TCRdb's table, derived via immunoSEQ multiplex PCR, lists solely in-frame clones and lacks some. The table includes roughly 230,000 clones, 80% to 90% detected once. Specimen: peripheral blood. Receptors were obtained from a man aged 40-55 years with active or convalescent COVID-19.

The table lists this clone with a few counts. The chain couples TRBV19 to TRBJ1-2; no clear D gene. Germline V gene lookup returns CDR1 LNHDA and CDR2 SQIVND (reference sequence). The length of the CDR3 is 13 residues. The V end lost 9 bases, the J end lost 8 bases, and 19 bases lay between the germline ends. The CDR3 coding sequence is TGTGCCAGCCGGGGAGGCCGCTCCTCGGGCTACACCTTC. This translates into CASRGGRSSGYTF.

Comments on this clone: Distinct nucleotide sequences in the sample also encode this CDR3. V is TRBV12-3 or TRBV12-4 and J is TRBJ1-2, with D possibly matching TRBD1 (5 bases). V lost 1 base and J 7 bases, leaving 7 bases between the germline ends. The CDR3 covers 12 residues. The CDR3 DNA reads TGTGCCAGCAGTTTAGGGGGGGGTGGCTACACCTTC. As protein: CASSLGGGGYTF.

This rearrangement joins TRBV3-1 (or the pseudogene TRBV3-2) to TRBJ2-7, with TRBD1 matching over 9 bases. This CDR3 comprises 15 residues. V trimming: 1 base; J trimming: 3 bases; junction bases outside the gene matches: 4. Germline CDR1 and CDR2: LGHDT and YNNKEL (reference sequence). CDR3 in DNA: TGTGCCAGCAGCCAAGGGGGGACAGGGCGCTACGAGCAGTACTTC. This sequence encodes CASSQGGTGRYEQYF.

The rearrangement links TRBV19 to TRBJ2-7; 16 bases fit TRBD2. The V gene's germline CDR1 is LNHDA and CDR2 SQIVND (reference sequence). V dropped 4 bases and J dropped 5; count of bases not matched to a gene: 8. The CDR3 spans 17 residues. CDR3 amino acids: CASSTPGLAGGPHEQYF. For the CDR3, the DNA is TGTGCCAGTAGTACCCCGGGACTAGCGGGAGGGCCCCACGAGCAGTACTTC.

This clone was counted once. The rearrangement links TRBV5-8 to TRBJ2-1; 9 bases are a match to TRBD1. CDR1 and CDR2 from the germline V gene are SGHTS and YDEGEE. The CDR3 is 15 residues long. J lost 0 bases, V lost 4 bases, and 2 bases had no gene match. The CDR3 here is CASSAQGASYNEQFF. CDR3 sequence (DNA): TGTGCCAGCAGCGCACAGGGGGCCTCCTACAATGAGCAGTTCTTC.

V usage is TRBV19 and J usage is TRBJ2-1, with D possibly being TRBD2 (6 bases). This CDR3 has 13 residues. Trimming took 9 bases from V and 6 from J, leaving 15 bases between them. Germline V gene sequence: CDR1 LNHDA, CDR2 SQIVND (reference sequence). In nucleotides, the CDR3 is TGTGCCAGCAAAAACCAAGCGGGCAATGAGCAGTTCTTC. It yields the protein CASKNQAGNEQFF.

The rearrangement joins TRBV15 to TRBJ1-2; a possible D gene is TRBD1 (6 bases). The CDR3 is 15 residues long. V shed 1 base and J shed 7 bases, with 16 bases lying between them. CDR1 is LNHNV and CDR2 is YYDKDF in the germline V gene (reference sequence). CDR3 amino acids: CATSRALGGIGGYTF. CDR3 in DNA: TGTGCCACCAGCAGAGCTCTAGGGGGAATTGGTGGCTACACCTTC.

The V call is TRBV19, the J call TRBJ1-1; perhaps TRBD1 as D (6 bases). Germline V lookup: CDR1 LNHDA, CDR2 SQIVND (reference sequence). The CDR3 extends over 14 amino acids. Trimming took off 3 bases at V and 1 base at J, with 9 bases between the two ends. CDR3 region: CASSMGGRNTEAFF. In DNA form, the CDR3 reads TGTGCCAGTAGTATGGGGGGGCGGAACACTGAAGCTTTCTTT.

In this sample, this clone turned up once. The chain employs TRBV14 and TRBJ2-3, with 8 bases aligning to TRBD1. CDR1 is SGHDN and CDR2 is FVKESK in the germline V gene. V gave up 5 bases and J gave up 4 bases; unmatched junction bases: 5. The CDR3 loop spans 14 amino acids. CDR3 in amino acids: CASSTQGAPDTQYF. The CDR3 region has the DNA TGTGCCAGCAGCACCCAGGGGGCCCCAGATACGCAGTATTTT.

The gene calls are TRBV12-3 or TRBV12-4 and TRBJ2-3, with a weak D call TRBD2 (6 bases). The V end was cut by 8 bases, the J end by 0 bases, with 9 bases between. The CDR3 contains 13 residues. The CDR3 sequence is CASVAGSTDTQYF. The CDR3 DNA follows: TGTGCCAGCGTTGCGGGGAGCACAGATACGCAGTATTTT.

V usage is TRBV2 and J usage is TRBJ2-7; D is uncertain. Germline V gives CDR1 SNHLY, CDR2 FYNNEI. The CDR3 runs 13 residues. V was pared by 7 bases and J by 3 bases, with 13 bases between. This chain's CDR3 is CASTPGSNYEQYF. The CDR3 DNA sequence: TGTGCCAGCACCCCAGGAAGCAACTACGAGCAGTACTTC.

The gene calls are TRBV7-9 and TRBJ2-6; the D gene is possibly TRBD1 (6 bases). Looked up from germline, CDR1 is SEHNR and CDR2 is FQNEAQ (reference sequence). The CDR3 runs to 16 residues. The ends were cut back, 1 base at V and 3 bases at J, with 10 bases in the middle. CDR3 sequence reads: CASSLGGGVGANVLTF. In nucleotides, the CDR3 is TGTGCCAGCAGCTTAGGAGGGGGAGTTGGGGCCAACGTCCTGACTTTC. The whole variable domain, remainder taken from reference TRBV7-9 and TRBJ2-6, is DTGVSQNPRHKITKRGQNVTFRCDPISEHNRLYWYRQTLGQGPEFLTYFQNEAQLEKSRLLSDRFSAERPKGSFSTLEIQRTEQGDSAMYLCASSLGGGVGANVLTFGAGSRLTVL.

The CDR3 loop reads CASSSEIAWGYTF. The DNA for the CDR3 is TGTGCCAGCAGTTCGGAAATAGCCTGGGGCTACACCTTC. The chain couples TRBV6-5 to TRBJ1-2; the D is unclear. CDR3 length equals 13 residues. Germline CDR1 and CDR2: MNHEY and SVGAGI. Trimming pared 4 bases from V and 8 bases from J, leaving 14 bases between.